This TCR beta chain was obtained from a study of T cells after yellow fever vaccination. Study-wide points: The study re-detected most primary-vaccination clones after the booster (96% CD4, approximately 87% CD8).

This clonotype was found many times. Its target is unknown. TCRdb reprocessed the 5' RACE reads with MiXCR, giving one entry per CDR3 protein. The sample holds about 63,000 distinct CDR3 sequences, less than 8.5% seen once. The input for sequencing was CD8+ T cells sorted from PBMCs, taken 15 days after the yellow fever booster vaccination. The receptor was isolated from a man younger than 40 who received the YFV17D yellow fever vaccine.

The CDR3 loop is CASSLELSDTQYF. CDR3 in DNA: TGTGCCAGCAGCCTGGAGCTTTCAGATACGCAGTATTTT. The genes are TRBV7-8 and TRBJ2-3, with D unresolved. Germline loops: CDR1 SGHVS, CDR2 FQNEAQ. V was pared by 5 bases and J by 4 bases, with 10 bases between. CDR3 length: 13 residues.